The 23 T cell receptor beta chains below all came from one sample that was sequenced in a study of PD-1 blockade in classical Hodgkin lymphoma. After autologous stem cell transplantation all patients relapsed, and prior brentuximab vedotin exposure differed between cohorts. Produced via immunoSEQ multiplex PCR; TCRdb's table is partial and in-frame only. The sample yields nearly 25,000 clones, 80% seen once. Specimen: peripheral blood mononuclear cells (PBMCs), collected at baseline. These receptors were taken from a human donor with classical Hodgkin lymphoma.

The rearrangement links TRBV18 to TRBJ2-3, with 10 bases lining up with TRBD2. J gave up 4 bases and V 8 bases, and 3 bases lay outside the gene matches. CDR1 KGHSH and CDR2 LQKENI come from the germline V gene. CDR3 length: 13 residues. This CDR3 is CASRSGGADTQYF. The CDR3 bases are TGTGCCAGCCGCAGCGGGGGGGCAGATACGCAGTATTTT.

This CDR3 reads CASSPRSQPQHF. For the CDR3, the DNA is TGTGCCAGTAGTCCGCGGTCTCAGCCCCAGCATTTT. This chain joins TRBV19 and TRBJ1-5; D call uncertain. The CDR3 is 12 residues long. Trimming pared 5 bases from V and 6 bases from J, leaving 8 bases between. The germline V gene has CDR1 LNHDA and CDR2 SQIVND (reference sequence).

This chain links TRBV11-3 with TRBJ2-1, with D tentatively TRBD1 (5 bases). CDR1 is SGHNT, CDR2 YENEEA, per germline. V was shortened by 2 bases and J by 9 bases, with 17 bases between the two germline ends. The CDR3 is 15 amino acids. CDR3 nucleotides: TGTGCCAGCAGCTTAAGGCAGGGTAATGTTGGTGAGCAGTTCTTC. Translation gives CASSLRQGNVGEQFF.

The chain couples TRBV11-2 to TRBJ1-1; TRBD1 is a possible D gene (5 bases). The CDR3 covers 17 residues. V dropped 1 base and J dropped 0 bases, with 15 bases sitting between them. CDR1 SGHAT and CDR2 FQNNGV come from the germline V gene. CDR3 DNA: TGTGCCAGCAGCTTAGTGGGGCCAGGAAGACTGAACACTGAAGCTTTCTTT. Translating gives CASSLVGPGRLNTEAFF. Looking up the rest from reference TRBV11-2 and TRBJ1-1 gives the full variable domain: EAGVAQSPRYKIIEKRQSVAFWCNPISGHATLYWYQQILGQGPKLLIQFQNNGVVDDSQLPKDRFSAERLKGVDSTLKIQPAKLEDSAVYLCASSLVGPGRLNTEAFFGQGTRLTVV.

The chain recombines TRBV6-1 with TRBJ1-2; D unresolved. The germline V and J ends were trimmed by 7 bases and 8 bases, with 23 bases remaining between them. Germline V gene data show CDR1 as MNHNS and CDR2 as SASEGT. CDR3 size: 15 residues. CDR3 loop: CASNFQTDPTRGYTF. The CDR3 bases are TGTGCCAGCAATTTCCAGACGGACCCTACGAGGGGCTACACCTTC.

The rearrangement links TRBV5-4 to TRBJ2-3, with D perhaps matching TRBD1 (6 bases). Germline CDR1 SGHNT, CDR2 YYREEE (reference sequence). The CDR3 has 15 residues. V was pared by 1 base and J by 2 bases, with 11 bases between. CDR3 amino acids: CASSLQGPYTDTQYF. The CDR3 nucleotides are TGTGCCAGCAGCTTGCAGGGGCCTTACACAGATACGCAGTATTTT. Together with reference TRBV5-4 and TRBJ2-3, the CDR3 gives the full variable domain: ETGVTQSPTHLIKTRGQQVTLRCSSQSGHNTVSWYQQALGQGPQFIFQYYREEENGRGNFPPRFSGLQFPNYSSELNVNALELDDSALYLCASSLQGPYTDTQYFGPGTRLTVL.

The V call is TRBV9, the J call TRBJ1-6; 9 bases agree with TRBD1. CDR1 SGDLS and CDR2 YYNGEE come from the germline V gene. This CDR3 contains 15 residues. V dropped 0 bases and J dropped 8; count of bases not matched to a gene: 3. CDR3 loop: CASSVGDREDSPLHF. CDR3 bases: TGTGCCAGCAGCGTAGGGGACAGGGAAGATTCACCCCTCCACTTT.

This clone was seen a single time. The chain joins TRBV28 to TRBJ1-4, with D unresolved. Trimming took off 4 bases at V and 11 bases at J, with 8 bases between the two ends. Germline values: CDR1 MDHEN, CDR2 SYDVKM. The CDR3 covers 11 residues. CDR3 nucleotide sequence: TGTGCCAGCAGTTCGACTATGAAACTGTTTTTT. This sequence encodes CASSSTMKLFF.

The genes are TRBV21-1 and TRBJ1-2; TRBD1 is the table's D call and was not checked against the DNA. TRBV21-1 is labeled a pseudogene. This CDR3 region has 15 residues. CDR3: CASSKYSLGDYGYTF. The CDR3 DNA follows: TGTGCCAGCAGCAAATACAGTTTAGGGGACTATGGCTACACCTTC.

This clone was counted between two and nine times. This chain uses TRBV11-2 with TRBJ1-2; D not resolved. The CDR3 spans 12 residues. Between the trimmed V and J ends, which lost 5 bases and 4 bases, there was a span of 8 bases. Germline V gene sequence: CDR1 SGHAT, CDR2 FQNNGV. In nucleotides, the CDR3 is TGTGCCAGCAGCGCAGACCCCTATGGCTACACCTTC. As protein: CASSADPYGYTF.

This rearrangement joins TRBV19 to TRBJ2-1; TRBD2 is a possible D gene (6 bases). In germline, CDR1 is LNHDA, CDR2 SQIVND (reference sequence). V shed 3 bases and J shed 9 bases, with 15 bases lying between them. The CDR3 runs to 14 residues. CDR3 region: CASSIRLGNGEQFF. The CDR3 DNA follows: TGTGCCAGTAGTATTAGACTAGGAAACGGTGAGCAGTTCTTC.

Only a few counts were recorded for this clone. CDR3 DNA sequence: TGTGCCAGTAGTATGGCCGGACGCGAGCAGTACTTC. Protein product: CASSMAGREQYF. This sequence joins TRBV19 and TRBJ2-7; D is uncertain. CDR1 is LNHDA and CDR2 is SQIVND in the germline V gene (reference sequence). V lost 3 bases, J lost 6 bases, and 9 bases lay in between. The CDR3 extends over 12 amino acids.

The V and J genes are TRBV9 and TRBJ1-1, with D possibly matching TRBD1 (5 bases). Germline loops: CDR1 SGDLS, CDR2 YYNGEE. CDR3 length: 14 residues. V was pared by 2 bases and J by 4 bases, with 12 bases between. The chain's CDR3 is CASSVTDGTTEAFF. Written as DNA, the CDR3 is TGTGCCAGCAGCGTGACGGATGGGACCACTGAAGCTTTCTTT.

The CDR3 region has the DNA TGTGCCAGCAGCGTAGGGGGGGTCCCGTGGGAAAAACTGTTTTTT. The encoded protein is CASSVGGVPWEKLFF. The rearrangement links TRBV9 to TRBJ1-4; TRBD1 is a possible D gene (5 bases). Between the trimmed V and J ends, which lost 0 bases and 8 bases, there was a span of 14 bases. Looked up from germline, CDR1 is SGDLS and CDR2 is YYNGEE. CDR3 size: 15 residues.

The chain uses TRBV19 and TRBJ1-2, with 7 nucleotides matching TRBD1. The germline CDR1 and CDR2 sequences are LNHDA and SQIVND (reference sequence). The CDR3 extends over 15 amino acids. The V gene end was trimmed by 7 bases and the J gene end by 4 bases; junction bases not matched to a gene: 12. CDR3 in amino acids: CASTPPARTGYGYTF. The CDR3 DNA sequence: TGTGCCAGTACCCCACCGGCGAGGACAGGCTATGGCTACACCTTC.

The rearrangement joins TRBV11-1 to TRBJ2-1, with unresolved D. The germline V and J ends were trimmed by 5 bases and 5 bases, with 16 bases remaining between them. The CDR3 runs 15 residues. CDR1 and CDR2 (germline): SGHAT, FQDESV (reference sequence). The CDR3 reads CASSLWHAFNNEQFF. DNA of the CDR3: TGTGCCAGCAGCCTATGGCACGCGTTTAACAATGAGCAGTTCTTC.

The V call is TRBV5-6, the J call TRBJ2-2; D is possibly TRBD2 (5 bases). The CDR3 spans 15 residues. Trimming removed 0 bases from V and 3 bases from J, with 9 bases in between. Per germline, CDR1 SGHDT and CDR2 YYEEEE. The chain's CDR3 is CASSLAGSYTGELFF. In DNA, the CDR3 is TGTGCCAGCAGCTTGGCGGGGTCTTACACCGGGGAGCTGTTTTTT.

The V call is TRBV14, the J call TRBJ1-3, with D unclear. Trimming took off 1 base at V and 1 base at J, with 8 bases between the two ends. Germline-derived CDR1 and CDR2 are SGHDN and FVKESK. The CDR3 totals 15 residues. The CDR3, as DNA: TGTGCCAGCAGCCAAGGGTGGGGATCTGGAAACACCATATATTTT. Translating gives CASSQGWGSGNTIYF.

The genes are TRBV27 and TRBJ2-5; TRBD2 agrees at 8 bases. V gave up 6 bases and J gave up 6 bases; unmatched junction bases: 12. Germline CDR1 MNHEY, CDR2 SMNVEV (reference sequence). This CDR3 contains 15 residues. CDR3 sequence reads: CASRVAGGPPQTQYF. Here the CDR3 DNA reads TGTGCCAGCAGAGTCGCGGGGGGCCCCCCCCAGACCCAGTACTTC.

Of note for this clone: A read error is the likely source, as a far larger clone sits one nucleotide away. This chain connects TRBV29-1 to TRBJ1-2; the match to TRBD1 covers 9 bases. The CDR3 is 13 residues long. CDR1 SQVTM and CDR2 ANQGSEA come from the germline V gene. CDR3 residues: CGVDLDRGYGYTF. CDR3 DNA sequence: TGCGGCGTTGACCTGGACAGGGGCTATGGCTACACCTTC.

The chain recombines TRBV30 with TRBJ1-2; weak D call: TRBD1 (5 bases). Trimming took 2 bases from V and 7 from J, leaving 11 bases between them. Germline CDR1 and CDR2: GTSNPN and SVGIG (reference sequence). The CDR3 sequence is 12 residues long. The CDR3 DNA is TGTGCCTGGAGTCCCAGGGTCTTTGGCTACACCTTC. Amino acid sequence: CAWSPRVFGYTF.

The chain recombines TRBV10-3 with TRBJ1-5; D gene uncertain. Deletions cut 7 bases from V and 6 bases from J, with 16 bases between. In germline, CDR1 is ENHRY, CDR2 SYGVKD. This CDR3 is 14 amino acids long. The CDR3 sequence: CAITWGGSGQPQHF. CDR3 DNA sequence: TGTGCCATCACCTGGGGAGGGTCGGGTCAGCCCCAGCATTTT.

V usage is TRBV7-9 and J usage is TRBJ2-5; 9 nucleotides line up with TRBD1. The CDR3 sequence is 15 residues long. V lost 1 base, J lost 5 bases, and 5 bases stayed unmatched. Germline V gene lookup returns CDR1 SEHNR and CDR2 FQNEAQ (reference sequence). The CDR3 sequence is CASSLGDRAWETQYF. In DNA, the CDR3 is TGTGCCAGCAGCTTAGGGGACAGGGCTTGGGAGACCCAGTACTTC.